The rows below give T cell receptor beta chains drawn from one sample of a study of T-cell reconstitution after alpha-beta-depleted transplantation in children. Each CDR3 protein gets one entry after TCRdb re-called the PCR reads with MiXCR. The table lists approximately 500,000 distinct CDR3 sequences, 8% to 11% of them singletons. The material sequenced was PBMCs, taken before TCRalphabeta/CD19-depleted stem cell transplant. These receptors originate from a child aged 2 to 10 with inherited bone marrow failure, due to receive a stem cell transplant. Each CDR3 is given without its conserved first and last residue.

TRBJ2-5 TRBV12-3/TRBV12-4 ASSPRDVQETQY
TRBJ2-7 TRBV23-1 ASSRIPPKRAYEQY
TRBJ2-1 TRBV19 ASSGLLPSSYNEQF
TRBJ2-2 TRBV5-1 ASSSDTGELF
TRBJ1-5 TRBV12-3/TRBV12-4 ASSFERGDQPQH
TRBJ1-3 TRBV12-3/TRBV12-4 ASSPQGLSGNTIY
TRBJ2-5 TRBV2 ASSGLAGNQETQY
TRBJ2-7 TRBV29-1 SVEPRTPLKSERELRGEQY
TRBJ2-1 TRBV12-3/TRBV12-4 ASSSGGPTYNEQF
TRBJ2-7 TRBV5-1 ASSLEGPPSEQY
TRBJ1-4 TRBV5-4 ASTDGQSTNEKLF
TRBJ2-7 TRBV6-2/TRBV6-3 ASSNGDSQTYEQY
TRBJ2-1 TRBV24-1 ATSGPPLGNEQF
TRBJ2-1 TRBV4-2 ASSKPGLTYNEQF
TRBJ2-1 TRBV4-3 ASSHTPSGDEQF
TRBJ2-3 TRBV4-3 ASSQDSTAGATDTQY
TRBJ2-7 TRBV5-1 ASSLGPTNSYEQY
TRBJ2-5 TRBV9 ASSGPGAVETQY
TRBJ2-2 TRBV4-2 ASSQGTGNTGELF
TRBJ2-3 TRBV20-1 SARDFSSGNTDTQY
TRBJ1-2 TRBV29-1 SVDRGTDYGYT
TRBJ1-1 TRBV11-1 ASSLVWRTGVVNTEAF
TRBJ2-3 TRBV9 ASSSSGTQY
TRBJ2-1 TRBV19 ASSTDGGSYNEQF
TRBJ2-3 TRBV20-1 SAIGRVTDTQY
TRBJ1-2 TRBV28 ASSSSGRANYGYT
TRBJ2-7 TRBV12-3/TRBV12-4 ASSLGGELYEQY
TRBJ2-1 TRBV25-1 ASSDPYKSSYNEQF
TRBJ1-1 TRBV29-1 SGLGHPMNTEAF
TRBJ2-2 TRBV4-2 ASSHRLAGDFTGELF
TRBJ2-5 TRBV5-1 ASSQGLAEETQY
TRBJ1-4 TRBV27 ASSLDREKLF
TRBJ2-1 TRBV19 ASSGAGQF
TRBJ2-3 TRBV7-2 ASEGLKAPDTQY
TRBJ2-2 TRBV27 ASSPRQGSGELF
TRBJ1-1 TRBV25-1 ASSSPSGHNTEAF
TRBJ1-2 TRBV21-1 ASSKARSQGAYYGYT
TRBJ2-1 TRBV28 ASSLWGPSSYNEQF
TRBJ2-5 TRBV11-2 ASSLERLSKETQY
TRBJ1-5 TRBV9 ASSVDPEAPQH
TRBJ2-5 TRBV5-6 ASSLPRGQETQY
TRBJ2-1 TRBV20-1 SASKPGLAAGYNEQF
TRBJ2-5 TRBV7-9 ASSLGLAQLYQETQY
TRBJ1-1 TRBV19 ASSVWDGGNTEAF
TRBJ2-1 TRBV6-5 ASSYSSRARNEQF
TRBJ2-7 TRBV27 ASRDRNSYEQY
TRBJ2-7 TRBV19 ASSTLPVAGGPGEQY